This section outlines one TCR beta chain sequence together with its context. Compared with germline, one end of the junction differs, possibly owing to a read error. TCRdb ran MiXCR on the RACE reads and lists one entry per CDR3 protein. This sample has approximately 160,000 distinct CDR3 sequences; 25% to 30% occur once, and the top ten carry under 2.5%. The source of the sample is a study of human T cells and chemical hapten exposure. Across the whole study: A mostly female patient group had alopecia areata, totalis or universalis.

The germline V gene has CDR1 MNHEY and CDR2 SVGEGT. This CDR3 comprises 13 residues. The time point was: patch test 3, about 24 weeks after DPC sensitization. Documented treatment: therapeutic diphenylcyclopropenone sensitization with weekly scalp DPC. The TCR comes from a woman younger than 35 with alopecia areata. Some clones in this sample may be carry-over from other donors' samples. The sample here was whole blood, taken in connection with sensitization to the hapten diphenylcyclopropenone (DPC). The V and J genes are TRBV6-2 or TRBV6-3 and TRBJ1-1, with D possibly matching TRBD1 (5 bases). CDR3 sequence (DNA): TGTGCCAGCAGTCCCGACAGCTACACTGAAGCCTTCTTT. Translated, it gives CASSPDSYTEAFF.